The rows below give T cell receptor beta chains drawn from one sample of a study of blood T cell repertoires in COVID-19. Measured with immunoSEQ multiplex PCR; TCRdb has only the in-frame clones, and not every one. This sample carries 200,000 to 250,000 clones, around 84% of them seen once, and the ten largest clones take almost 4.5%. The sequencing input was peripheral blood. The origin of the receptors is a man between 50 and 59 years old with acute or convalescent COVID-19. Each CDR3 is given with its conserved first and last residue. The order of the fields is D gene, clone size, V gene, J gene, CDR3 DNA, CDR3 protein. D genes are given only for firm matches. Where a row states a size, it is once, few, many or the class of an expanded clone; other rows omit it.

TRBD1	.	TRBV3-1/TRBV3-2	TRBJ1-5	TGTGCCAGCAGCGTAGGGACAGCCACCAGCAATCAGCCCCAGCATTTT	CASSVGTATSNQPQHF
.	.	TRBV19	TRBJ1-2	TGTGCCAGTAGTCTTACAGGATATGGCTACACCTTC	CASSLTGYGYTF
.	.	TRBV14	TRBJ2-3	TGTGCCAGCAGCCAGGGCGCCGTCGGCACAGATACGCAGTATTTT	CASSQGAVGTDTQYF
.	once	TRBV7-9	TRBJ1-1	TGTGCCAGCAGCTTACGGGGGAATGCTTTCTTT	CASSLRGNAFF
TRBD1	few	TRBV25-1	TRBJ1-2	TGTGCCAGCAGTGAACAGGGGGCGGGCAATGGCTACACCTTC	CASSEQGAGNGYTF
TRBD1	.	TRBV5-5	TRBJ1-5	TGTGCCAGCAGCCGGACAGGCGAAGGGCAGCCCCAGCATTTT	CASSRTGEGQPQHF
.	.	TRBV10-3	TRBJ1-5	TGTGCCATCAGTGGGGGAGGGAATAGCAATCAGCCCCAGCATTTT	CAISGGGNSNQPQHF
.	.	TRBV7-8	TRBJ1-4	TGTGCCAGCAGACCCTCTATCACAGGGATCGAAAAACTGTTTTTT	CASRPSITGIEKLFF
TRBD1	once	TRBV10-3	TRBJ2-3	TGTGCCACTAGGGGACAGGGACGGGGCACAGATACGCAGTATTTT	CATRGQGRGTDTQYF
TRBD1	few	TRBV28	TRBJ1-1	TGTGCCAGCACTCTTCCTACAGGGGGCCGGGCCGCTTTCTTT	CASTLPTGGRAAFF
.	few	TRBV30	TRBJ2-3	TGTGCCTGGAGTGTTTTGGGAGGCACAGATACGCAGTATTTT	CAWSVLGGTDTQYF
.	few	TRBV5-1	TRBJ2-1	TGCGCCAGCAGCTTGGCGGCTAGCGATCGGGAGCAGTTCTTC	CASSLAASDREQFF
TRBD2	.	TRBV6-5	TRBJ2-3	TGTGCCAGCAGGAGTCCGGGACTAGCTAGCGATACGCAGTATTTT	CASRSPGLASDTQYF
TRBD1	.	TRBV5-4	TRBJ1-1	TGTGCCAGCAGCTTAACCGGAGGACAGGGGGCGGTTGAAGCTTTCTTT	CASSLTGGQGAVEAFF
TRBD1	.	TRBV6-1	TRBJ1-3	TGTGCCAGCAGTTCCATACAGGGGCATGGAAACACCATATATTTT	CASSSIQGHGNTIYF
.	.	TRBV11-2	TRBJ1-1	TGTGCCAGCAGCTTCAACACGCTGGGGCTGAACACTGAAGCTTTCTTT	CASSFNTLGLNTEAFF
.	.	TRBV5-5	TRBJ1-1	TGTGCCAGCAGCCCTAACAGGGTCAGCACTGAAGCTTTCTTT	CASSPNRVSTEAFF
.	.	TRBV6-6	TRBJ1-4	TGTGCCAGCAGTCTAACGCTATCTGAAAAACTGTTTTTT	CASSLTLSEKLFF
.	once	TRBV10-3	TRBJ1-2	TGTGCCATCAGTGATCAGGGGCCCAACTATGGCTACACCTTC	CAISDQGPNYGYTF
TRBD1	once	TRBV5-1	TRBJ2-7	TGCGCCAGCAGCTTGGCCGGGACAGATTCCTACGAGCAGTACTTC	CASSLAGTDSYEQYF
TRBD1	.	TRBV5-1	TRBJ1-2	TGCGCCAGCAGCTCCCAGGGGACAGTAAACTATGGCTACACCTTC	CASSSQGTVNYGYTF
.	few	TRBV6-5	TRBJ1-2	TGTGCCAGCAGTCCGAGGAGGACCCCGAGGGGCTACACCTTC	CASSPRRTPRGYTF